Shown below are 19 T cell receptor beta chains from a single sample sequenced in a study of shared clonotypes between healthy human individuals. Libraries were prepared by immunoSEQ multiplex PCR; TCRdb keeps only in-frame clonotypes and omits some of them. Here the sample spans about 1.1 million clones, roughly 80% being singletons. Sequencing used memory CD4+ T cells from PBMCs. Indicated subset: CD45RA-negative fraction. The receptor set was obtained from a man aged 18 to 29 in good health. Some clones in this sample may be carry-over from other donors' samples.

The V and J genes are TRBV28 and TRBJ2-7, with D possibly TRBD1 on 5 matching bases. CDR1 is MDHEN, CDR2 SYDVKM, per germline. V shed 5 bases and J shed 2 bases, with 16 bases lying between them. This CDR3 spans 15 amino acids. The CDR3 DNA sequence: TGTGCCAGCAGTAGCGTAACCCCAGGGACCTACGAGCAGTACTTC. Encoded protein: CASSSVTPGTYEQYF.

This clone was recorded only once. V is TRBV30 and J is TRBJ1-5; D remains unclear. The CDR3 runs 15 residues. Trimming shortened V by 0 bases and J by 2 bases, and 11 bases separated the two germline ends. CDR1 is GTSNPN, CDR2 SVGIG, per germline (reference sequence). The CDR3 here is CAWSVTTAGNQPQHF. The DNA for the CDR3 is TGTGCCTGGAGTGTCACGACGGCGGGCAATCAGCCCCAGCATTTT.

This chain links TRBV7-8 with TRBJ2-1, with D possibly TRBD1 on 7 matching bases. There are 14 residues in the CDR3. The germline V gene encodes CDR1 SGHVS and CDR2 FQNEAQ. V was trimmed by 5 bases and J by 5 bases, leaving 13 bases between them. This CDR3 reads CASSTGGTDNEQFF. The CDR3 DNA reads TGTGCCAGCAGCACCGGCGGGACAGACAATGAGCAGTTCTTC.

This chain connects TRBV28 to TRBJ2-6, with D unresolved. Trimming took off 3 bases at V and 4 bases at J, with 10 bases between the two ends. This CDR3 is 15 amino acids long. Germline loops: CDR1 MDHEN, CDR2 SYDVKM. The CDR3 coding sequence is TGTGCCAGCAGTTTCCAGTTCGCGGGGGCCAACGTCCTGACTTTC. Its protein is CASSFQFAGANVLTF.

The chain combines TRBV7-3 with TRBJ2-3, with 8 nucleotides matching TRBD2. The CDR3 loop spans 13 amino acids. CDR1 SGHTA and CDR2 FQGTGA come from the germline V gene. V lost 4 bases, J lost 4 bases, and 1 base stayed unmatched. CDR3 nucleotides: TGTGCCAGCAGCTGGGGACTAGCAGATACGCAGTATTTT. It specifies CASSWGLADTQYF.

This clone has just a few counts. The chain couples TRBV19 to TRBJ2-6; the D is unclear. CDR3 length equals 15 residues. Per germline, CDR1 LNHDA and CDR2 SQIVND (reference sequence). The ends were cut back, 3 bases at V and 0 bases at J, with 6 bases in the middle. This chain's CDR3 is CASSIHYSGANVLTF. The CDR3 DNA reads as TGTGCCAGTAGTATCCATTACTCTGGGGCCAACGTCCTGACTTTC.

The V gene is TRBV6-5, the J gene TRBJ2-5, with TRBD2 identical over 11 bases. The J call is in doubt because the DNA end fits TRBJ2-7 better. Germline CDR1 MNHEY, CDR2 SVGAGI. The CDR3 has 14 residues. The CDR3 DNA is TGTGCCAGCAGTCGGGCTAGCGGGAGGTACGAGCAGTACTTC. It is translated as CASSRASGRYEQYF.

The CDR3 loop is CASTDGGTYEQYF. CDR3 DNA sequence: TGTGCCAGTACTGATGGGGGAACCTACGAGCAGTACTTC. V gene TRBV28 combines with J gene TRBJ2-7, with D possibly called TRBD1 or TRBD2 (5 bases each). Germline CDR1 MDHEN, CDR2 SYDVKM. V gave up 9 bases and J gave up 2 bases, with 14 bases separating them. The CDR3 runs 13 residues.

This clone was detected a few times. The chain joins TRBV28 to TRBJ1-5; unclear D gene. The CDR3 covers 13 residues. V was clipped by 9 bases and J by 4 bases, with 13 bases between them. Germline CDR1 is MDHEN and CDR2 is SYDVKM. This chain's CDR3 is CASFGPGNQPQHF. The CDR3 nucleotides are TGTGCCAGTTTTGGGCCGGGGAATCAGCCCCAGCATTTT.

CDR3 DNA sequence: TGTGCCAGCAGCTGGGGTGGGACAACCACAGATACGCAGTATTTT. Its translation: CASSWGGTTTDTQYF. The chain links TRBV5-4 to TRBJ2-3, with D perhaps matching TRBD1 (6 bases). This CDR3 is built from 15 residues. Germline V CDR1 and CDR2: SGHNT, YYREEE (reference sequence). Trimming left V 3 bases short and J 2 bases short, with 13 bases between.

The V gene is TRBV9, the J gene TRBJ2-2, with 12 bases aligning to TRBD2. CDR3 size: 16 residues. From germline, CDR1 is SGDLS and CDR2 YYNGEE. Germline trimming cut 5 bases from V and 7 bases from J; bases unmatched to any gene: 9. CDR3 nucleotides: TGTGCCAGCAGAGGACTAGCGGGAACGGGGGGCGGGGAGCTGTTTTTT. Translating it yields CASRGLAGTGGGELFF.

The CDR3 reads CASSLGTAINEKLFF. The DNA of the CDR3 is TGTGCCAGCTCACTGGGGACGGCTATTAATGAAAAACTGTTTTTT. The chain joins TRBV18 to TRBJ1-4; D may be TRBD1 (5 bases). Germline assignment: CDR1 KGHSH and CDR2 LQKENI. Trimming cost V 4 bases and J 4 bases, with 13 bases left between them. The CDR3 spans 15 residues.

The genes are TRBV5-4 and TRBJ2-1; 11 bases agree with TRBD2. V lost 9 bases to trimming and J lost 8 bases; unmatched junction nucleotides: 7. Germline loops: CDR1 SGHNT, CDR2 YYREEE (reference sequence). The CDR3 spans 13 residues. For the CDR3, the DNA is TGTGCCACCACTAGCGGGAGAAGGGATGAGCAGTTCTTC. Its protein product is CATTSGRRDEQFF.

On this clone itself: Other nucleotide sequences from this sample produce the same CDR3. The V gene is TRBV5-1, the J gene TRBJ2-7; 7 bases align to TRBD1. Germline assignment: CDR1 SGHRS and CDR2 YFSETQ. The CDR3 sequence is 13 residues long. V dropped 1 base and J dropped 6; count of bases not matched to a gene: 4. The CDR3: CASSLQGVAEQYF. Written as DNA, the CDR3 is TGCGCCAGCAGCTTGCAGGGGGTGGCCGAGCAGTACTTC.

The chain joins TRBV4-2 to TRBJ1-1; 9 nucleotides match TRBD1. The trim removed 8 bases at V and 5 bases at J, leaving 9 bases unmatched. This CDR3 is 14 amino acids long. Germline V gene lookup returns CDR1 LGHNA and CDR2 YNFKEQ. This chain's CDR3 is CASAVDRGDTEAFF. DNA for the CDR3: TGTGCCAGCGCGGTGGACAGGGGAGATACTGAAGCTTTCTTT.

The chain combines TRBV5-1 with TRBJ2-7, with TRBD2 matching 15 bases. The CDR3 spans 18 residues. Germline CDR1 reads SGHRS; CDR2 reads YFSETQ. With 6 bases clipped from V and 0 bases from J, the junction kept 10 bases outside the gene matches. The DNA for the CDR3 is TGCGCCAGCAACCCTGGGGGGACTAGCGGGAGGTCCTCCTACGAGCAGTACTTC. It yields the protein CASNPGGTSGRSSYEQYF.

V is TRBV5-6 and J is TRBJ2-1; D perhaps matches TRBD2 (6 bases). Germline CDR1 is SGHDT and CDR2 is YYEEEE. The V gene lost 4 bases and the J gene lost 0 bases, with 11 bases spanning the gap. This CDR3 has 15 amino acids. The CDR3 loop reads CASSLSGASYNEQFF. CDR3 DNA sequence: TGTGCCAGCAGCCTTAGCGGAGCCTCCTACAATGAGCAGTTCTTC.

The chain recombines TRBV11-2 with TRBJ2-3; the D call may be TRBD1 or TRBD2 (6 bases each). The germline V and J ends were trimmed by 10 bases and 4 bases, with 24 bases remaining between them. CDR1 and CDR2 (germline): SGHAT, FQNNGV. The CDR3 totals 16 residues. CDR3 amino acids: CATKTGRGISSDTQYF. CDR3 DNA sequence: TGTGCCACGAAGACAGGCCGGGGGATAAGTTCAGATACGCAGTATTTT.

The J gene is TRBJ1-1, the V gene TRBV29-1; no clear D. The CDR3 extends over 15 amino acids. Germline V gene sequence: CDR1 SQVTM, CDR2 ANQGSEA. The V gene lost 5 bases and the J gene lost 0 bases, with 16 bases spanning the gap. The CDR3: CSVQTQADLNTEAFF. The CDR3 DNA is TGCAGCGTTCAAACCCAGGCTGACCTGAACACTGAAGCTTTCTTT.